This entry lists 26 T cell receptor beta chains sequenced from one sample in a study of Ad26.COV2.S vaccination and SARS-CoV-2 variants. Treatment given: some 20 received Ad26.COV2.S at low or high dose, single or two shots; 5 received placebo; per-sample allocation not given. Collection of samples fell on day 63 after the first vaccine or placebo injection. Profiling relied on immunoSEQ multiplex PCR, and the TCRdb table lists in-frame clones only, not all of them. The data hold over 400,000 clones, with about 92% observed a single time. The sample was peripheral blood, taken in a trial of Ad26.COV2.S vaccine versus placebo. These receptors were collected from a person between 18 and 65 years old who received the Ad26.COV2.S COVID-19 vaccine or a placebo.

This clone showed up just once. J is TRBJ2-6 and V is TRBV5-6, with D unresolved. V lost 5 bases to trimming and J lost 0 bases, with 9 bases between them. The germline V gene has CDR1 SGHDT and CDR2 YYEEEE. The length of the CDR3 is 15 residues. As DNA, the CDR3 is TGTGCCAGCAGTTCATTATCCTCTGGGGCCAACGTCCTGACTTTC. It yields the protein CASSSLSSGANVLTF.

This chain connects TRBV30 to TRBJ1-1; D unresolved. This CDR3 is built from 11 residues. CDR1 and CDR2 from the germline V gene are GTSNPN and SVGIG (reference sequence). V gave up 2 bases and J gave up 8 bases, with 9 bases separating them. CDR3 sequence (DNA): TGTGCCTGGAGTTTTGTGACGGAAGCTTTCTTT. Translating gives CAWSFVTEAFF. The variable domain in full, completed from reference TRBV30 and TRBJ1-1, reads SQTIHQWPATLVQPVGSPLSLECTVEGTSNPNLYWYRQAAGRGLQLLFYSVGIGQISSEVPQNLSASRPQDRQFILSSKKLLLSDSGFYLCAWSFVTEAFFGQGTRLTVV.

The chain links TRBV5-5 to TRBJ2-7, with unresolved D. CDR1 is SGHKS and CDR2 is YYEKEE in the germline V gene (reference sequence). The V gene lost 6 bases and the J gene lost 3 bases, with 19 bases spanning the gap. This CDR3 has 15 residues. CDR3 nucleotide sequence: TGTGCCAGCACCGATGACTCTCGACCCCGCTACGAGCAGTACTTC. Protein: CASTDDSRPRYEQYF.

The rearrangement links TRBV7-6 to TRBJ2-6; 10 positions match TRBD1. CDR1 and CDR2 from the germline V gene are SGHVS and FNYEAQ. V was pared by 3 bases and J by 0 bases, with 5 bases of the junction left unmatched. This CDR3 spans 18 amino acids. The CDR3 spells CASSFRDRGLSGANVLTF. DNA of the CDR3: TGTGCCAGCAGCTTCCGGGACAGGGGCCTCTCTGGGGCCAACGTCCTGACTTTC.

This chain uses TRBV6-1 with TRBJ2-4; possible D gene TRBD1, 6 bases. Germline values: CDR1 MNHNS, CDR2 SASEGT. This CDR3 comprises 17 residues. Trimming took 3 bases from V and 2 from J, leaving 17 bases between them. Here the CDR3 reads CASSDKAGVGSKNIQYF. DNA of the CDR3: TGTGCCAGCAGTGATAAGGCAGGGGTCGGGTCCAAAAACATTCAGTACTTC.

The chain is built from TRBV6-6 and TRBJ1-2; 9 bases agree with TRBD1. CDR1 and CDR2 from the germline V gene are MNHNY and SVGAGI (reference sequence). Trimming took 2 bases from V and 6 from J; bases not matched to a gene: 7. CDR3 size: 15 residues. For the CDR3, the DNA is TGTGCCAGCAGTTACCCGGGACAGGGACCTGATGGCTACACCTTC. Encoded protein: CASSYPGQGPDGYTF.

The CDR3 here is CASSQRTGHNSPLHF. CDR3 sequence (DNA): TGTGCCAGCAGCCAGAGGACAGGGCATAATTCACCCCTCCACTTT. V and J are TRBV14 and TRBJ1-6; 8 nucleotides align to TRBD1. CDR3 length: 15 amino acids. Germline-derived CDR1 and CDR2 are SGHDN and FVKESK. J gave up 5 bases and V 3 bases, and 3 bases lay outside the gene matches. Drawing the rest from reference TRBV14 and TRBJ1-6, the complete variable domain is EAGVTQFPSHSVIEKGQTVTLRCDPISGHDNLYWYRRVMGKEIKFLLHFVKESKQDESGMPNNRFLAERTGGTYSTLKVQPAELEDSGVYFCASSQRTGHNSPLHFGNGTRLTVT.

This chain joins TRBV18 and TRBJ1-2; D may be TRBD1 (6 bases). The CDR3 contains 18 residues. Trimming took off 2 bases at V and 1 base at J, with 20 bases between the two ends. CDR1 and CDR2 (germline): KGHSH, LQKENI. This CDR3 is CASSPVMGAPQLNYGYTF. In DNA, the CDR3 is TGTGCCAGCTCACCAGTCATGGGGGCTCCTCAACTTAACTATGGCTACACCTTC. The full variable domain, completed using reference TRBV18 and TRBJ1-2, is NAGVMQNPRHLVRRRGQEARLRCSPMKGHSHVYWYRQLPEEGLKFMVYLQKENIIDESGMPKERFSAEFPKEGPSILRIQQVVRGDSAAYFCASSPVMGAPQLNYGYTFGSGTRLTVV.

This clone has a single count. This sequence joins TRBV3-1 (or the pseudogene TRBV3-2) and TRBJ2-2; TRBD2 aligns across 7 bases. The CDR3 is made up of 14 amino acids. Unmatched junction bases numbered 9, after V lost 10 bases and J lost 4 bases. Germline V gene sequence: CDR1 LGHDT, CDR2 YNNKEL (reference sequence). CDR3 protein: CATMEIAGTGELFF. DNA of the CDR3: TGTGCCACCATGGAAATAGCGGGCACCGGGGAGCTGTTTTTT.

This rearrangement joins TRBV18 to TRBJ2-5, with unresolved D. Germline V gene lookup returns CDR1 KGHSH and CDR2 LQKENI. Trimming removed 6 bases from V and 5 bases from J, with 7 bases in between. CDR3 length equals 11 residues. Written as DNA, the CDR3 is TGTGCCAGCTCGGACCGGGAGACCCAGTACTTC. Translated: CASSDRETQYF.

This sequence joins TRBV5-1 and TRBJ2-5, with 7 positions matching TRBD1. The trim removed 5 bases at V and 1 base at J, leaving 11 bases unmatched. Germline-derived CDR1 and CDR2 are SGHRS and YFSETQ. This CDR3 is built from 16 residues. The CDR3 nucleotides read TGCGCCAGCAGGCCTACCGGGACAGACACCCAAGAGACCCAGTACTTC. Protein product: CASRPTGTDTQETQYF.

This chain uses TRBV19 with TRBJ1-1, with D perhaps TRBD1 (5 bases). Per the germline V gene, CDR1 is LNHDA and CDR2 is SQIVND (reference sequence). Trimming removed 1 base at V and 4 bases at J, with 16 bases between. The CDR3 length is 16 residues. CDR3 DNA sequence: TGTGCCAGTAGTATAGGGGTAAGGGGTGAGGGCACTGAAGCTTTCTTT. Translation: CASSIGVRGEGTEAFF.

This chain uses TRBV5-1 with TRBJ2-2, with 8 bases that match TRBD2. The CDR3 is made up of 15 amino acids. CDR1 is SGHRS and CDR2 is YFSETQ in the germline V gene. The V segment lost 0 bases and the J segment 8 bases; nucleotides outside the gene matches: 6. This chain's CDR3 is CASSLAPAGGGELFF. The CDR3 DNA reads as TGCGCCAGCAGCTTGGCCCCTGCGGGAGGAGGGGAGCTGTTTTTT.

A single count supports this clone. The chain uses TRBV6-5 and TRBJ2-6, with D maybe TRBD2 (6 bases). V was cut by 6 bases and J by 4 bases, with 13 bases left in between. This CDR3 has 15 residues. Looked up from germline, CDR1 is MNHEY and CDR2 is SVGAGI. This CDR3 is CASSALASGANVLTF. The CDR3 coding sequence is TGTGCCAGCAGCGCGCTAGCGTCCGGGGCCAACGTCCTGACTTTC.

The CDR3 sequence is CASSINLRGEQYF. The CDR3 DNA reads TGTGCCAGCAGCATAAACCTCAGGGGTGAGCAGTACTTC. V usage is TRBV7-6 and J usage is TRBJ2-7; TRBD1 is a possible D gene (6 bases). V lost 5 bases and J lost 7, with 15 bases in between. The germline V gene has CDR1 SGHVS and CDR2 FNYEAQ. The CDR3 extends over 13 amino acids. Based on the CDR3 plus reference TRBV7-6 and TRBJ2-7, the full variable domain is GAGVSQSPRYKVTKRGQDVALRCDPISGHVSLYWYRQALGQGPEFLTYFNYEAQQDKSGLPNDRFSAERPEGSISTLTIQRTEQRDSAMYRCASSINLRGEQYFGPGTRLTVT.

Here the CDR3 DNA reads TGCAGCGCCTACTATAGCGGGAGATGGACCGGGGAGCTGTTTTTT. Its protein product is CSAYYSGRWTGELFF. The chain has TRBV29-1 and TRBJ2-2, with 9 bases identical to TRBD2. This CDR3 has 15 amino acids. The junction had 11 bases not matched to a gene; V was cut back by 7 bases and J by 5 bases. The germline V gene has CDR1 SQVTM and CDR2 ANQGSEA.

J is TRBJ2-3 and V is TRBV2, with a weak D call TRBD1 (5 bases). CDR1 and CDR2 from the germline V gene are SNHLY and FYNNEI. Trimming took off 3 bases at V and 1 base at J, with 11 bases between the two ends. CDR3 size: 15 residues. The DNA for the CDR3 is TGTGCCAGCAGTGACGGCAGGGTGGGCACAGATACGCAGTATTTT. Translation gives CASSDGRVGTDTQYF.

The J gene is TRBJ2-4, the V gene TRBV6-2 or TRBV6-3, with 8 nucleotides matching TRBD2. This CDR3 comprises 16 residues. V was clipped by 0 bases and J by 8 bases; unmatched bases: 9. The V gene's germline CDR1 is MNHEY and CDR2 SVGEGT. This CDR3 reads CASSYSTTGGRYIQYF. The CDR3 nucleotides read TGTGCCAGCAGTTACTCAACCACGGGGGGGCGATACATTCAGTACTTC.

This clone was seen a single time. This chain joins TRBV27 and TRBJ1-4; 10 positions match TRBD1. Germline-derived CDR1 and CDR2 are MNHEY and SMNVEV (reference sequence). The CDR3 totals 14 residues. The ends lost 7 bases at V and 7 bases at J; junction bases unmatched: 6. The CDR3 DNA reads as TGTGCCAGCATGCGACAGGGGGCGACTGAAAAACTGTTTTTT. It encodes CASMRQGATEKLFF. The full variable domain, completed using reference TRBV27 and TRBJ1-4, is EAQVTQNPRYLITVTGKKLTVTCSQNMNHEYMSWYRQDPGLGLRQIYYSMNVEVTDKGDVPEGYKVSRKEKRNFPLILESPSPNQTSLYFCASMRQGATEKLFFGSGTQLSVL.

The chain is built from TRBV2 and TRBJ2-1, with 13 bases matching TRBD2. The CDR3 contains 16 residues. Germline V gene lookup returns CDR1 SNHLY and CDR2 FYNNEI. Losses at the gene ends were 4 bases for V and 9 bases for J; bases not matched to a gene: 9. The CDR3 sequence: CASSATSGRAVVEQFF. The CDR3 DNA reads TGTGCCAGCAGTGCCACTAGCGGGAGGGCCGTTGTTGAGCAGTTCTTC.

The chain recombines TRBV5-8 with TRBJ2-7; D is ambiguous. Trimming cost V 6 bases and J 8 bases, with 12 bases left between them. The CDR3 runs to 11 residues. Looked up from germline, CDR1 is SGHTS and CDR2 is YDEGEE. CDR3 residues: CASTADSKQYF. The CDR3 nucleotides are TGTGCCAGCACTGCGGATTCTAAGCAGTACTTC.

The chain carries TRBV3-1 (or the pseudogene TRBV3-2) and TRBJ2-7, with D perhaps given as TRBD1 or TRBD2 (6 bases each). Trimming removed 0 bases from V and 7 bases from J, with 19 bases in between. This CDR3 region has 16 residues. CDR1 is LGHDT, CDR2 YNNKEL, per germline (reference sequence). Here the CDR3 reads CASSQERGTLIIEQYF. In DNA, the CDR3 is TGTGCCAGCAGCCAAGAGAGGGGGACTCTTATTATAGAGCAGTACTTC.

In its sample, this clone was seen a few times. The chain uses TRBV6-6 and TRBJ2-4; D gene uncertain. CDR1 is MNHNY and CDR2 is SVGAGI in the germline V gene (reference sequence). Trimming removed 7 bases at V and 2 bases at J, with 12 bases between. The CDR3 consists of 14 residues. The CDR3 DNA reads TGTGCCAGCATCCCCAGTCTCACCAAAAACATTCAGTACTTC. Translated, it gives CASIPSLTKNIQYF.

CDR3 nucleotides: TGTGCCAGCACGGGCGGGAGAGGATCCTACAATGAGCAGTTCTTC. This translates into CASTGGRGSYNEQFF. This chain connects TRBV2 to TRBJ2-1; TRBD2 matches at 7 bases. The CDR3 length is 15 residues. The V and J ends lost 7 bases and 1 base, in that order; junction bases with no gene match: 7. Germline V gene sequence: CDR1 SNHLY, CDR2 FYNNEI. The variable domain in full, with the rest retrieved from reference TRBV2 and TRBJ2-1, is EPEVTQTPSHQVTQMGQEVILRCVPISNHLYFYWYRQILGQKVEFLVSFYNNEISEKSEIFDDQFSVERPDGSNFTLKIRSTKLEDSAMYFCASTGGRGSYNEQFFGPGTRLTVL.

The sample holds a few counts of this clone. The chain is built from TRBV9 and TRBJ2-5, with D maybe TRBD2 (6 bases). This CDR3 spans 13 amino acids. V shed 3 bases and J shed 3 bases, with 9 bases lying between them. Germline V gene lookup returns CDR1 SGDLS and CDR2 YYNGEE. CDR3 loop: CASSDSGEETQYF. CDR3 DNA sequence: TGTGCCAGCAGCGATAGCGGTGAAGAGACCCAGTACTTC.

The chain recombines TRBV12-3 or TRBV12-4 with TRBJ2-7, with D possibly being TRBD2 (7 bases). Trimming pared 8 bases from V and 3 bases from J, leaving 14 bases between. CDR3 length: 13 residues. CDR3 in DNA: TGTGCCAGCTCCCGGGGGGCAGTCTACGAGCAGTACTTC. It yields the protein CASSRGAVYEQYF.